This entry lists 14 T cell receptor beta chains sequenced from one sample in a study of T cells in localized non-small cell lung cancer. Repertoires were generated with immunoSEQ multiplex PCR, while TCRdb's copy carries only in-frame clones and drops some. Of about 680 clones in the sample, 19% were seen once. The sample in question was normal lung tissue next to the tumor, obtained before any cancer treatment. The receptors were sampled from a female donor at least 60 years old with stage II lung adenocarcinoma.

V usage is TRBV25-1 and J usage is TRBJ2-1; D may be TRBD2 (7 bases). Germline CDR1 MGHDK, CDR2 SYGVNS. The V and J ends lost 4 bases and 8 bases respectively, with 15 bases between them. This CDR3 is 14 amino acids long. CDR3 in amino acids: CASSGRGARDEQFF. CDR3 DNA: TGTGCCAGCAGTGGCCGGGGGGCCAGGGATGAGCAGTTCTTC.

V gene TRBV11-3 combines with J gene TRBJ1-5; 9 bases match TRBD1. Germline CDR1 and CDR2: SGHNT and YENEEA. The CDR3 consists of 15 residues. The J segment lost 4 bases and the V segment lost 1 base, leaving 2 bases of the junction unmatched. Here the CDR3 reads CASSLGGTGNQPQHF. The CDR3 coding sequence is TGTGCCAGCAGCTTAGGTGGGACAGGGAATCAGCCCCAGCATTTT.

In this sample, this clone turned up once. J is TRBJ2-2 and V is TRBV19; no firm D call. V was shortened by 8 bases and J by 6 bases, with 10 bases between the two germline ends. Germline V gives CDR1 LNHDA, CDR2 SQIVND (reference sequence). This CDR3 is 12 amino acids long. CDR3 amino acids: CASGMPPGELFF. CDR3 nucleotide sequence: TGTGCCAGTGGCATGCCCCCCGGGGAGCTGTTTTTT.

This clone was counted only a few times. The rearrangement uses TRBV6-8 and TRBJ1-1, with no clear D. Trimming removed 9 bases at V and 4 bases at J, with 15 bases between. Germline V gives CDR1 MNHGY, CDR2 SAAAGT. The CDR3 runs 13 residues. CDR3 region: CASHNPLGTEAFF. CDR3 nucleotides: TGTGCCAGTCACAATCCTCTGGGCACTGAAGCTTTCTTT.

The J gene is TRBJ2-3, the V gene TRBV9, with 8 bases lining up with TRBD2. Germline V lookup: CDR1 SGDLS, CDR2 YYNGEE. The CDR3 runs 16 residues. V was clipped by 2 bases and J by 4 bases; unmatched bases: 9. As DNA, the CDR3 is TGTGCCAGCAGCGTCGACGGGACTAGGCGGGCAGATACGCAGTATTTT. Its translation is CASSVDGTRRADTQYF.

The rearrangement uses TRBV6-8 and TRBJ1-2; D gene ambiguous. CDR1 MNHGY and CDR2 SAAAGT come from the germline V gene. V was trimmed by 8 bases and J by 4 bases, leaving 14 bases between them. The CDR3 is 13 residues long. The CDR3 sequence is CASSRLGSYGYTF. The CDR3 DNA reads TGTGCCAGCTCCAGGCTGGGCAGCTATGGCTACACCTTC.

This chain connects TRBV6-8 to TRBJ2-5; 12 positions agree with TRBD1. The V gene end was trimmed by 5 bases and the J gene end by 1 base; junction bases not matched to a gene: 20. The CDR3 sequence is 21 residues long. CDR1 is MNHGY and CDR2 is SAAAGT in the germline V gene. The CDR3 DNA reads TGTGCCAGCAGTCAACGTGGGGAGGGACAGGGGGCGTGGAGATTCCAAGAGACCCAGTACTTC. Encoded protein: CASSQRGEGQGAWRFQETQYF.

This clone was counted a single time. CDR3 sequence (DNA): TGTGCCAGCAGTACTTCAGGGGCGCATGAGCAGTTCTTC. Its translation: CASSTSGAHEQFF. The J gene is TRBJ2-1, the V gene TRBV28, with D tentatively TRBD1 (6 bases). Trimming pared 5 bases from V and 8 bases from J, leaving 13 bases between. This CDR3 region has 13 residues. Germline-derived CDR1 and CDR2 are MDHEN and SYDVKM.

This clone showed up just once. The chain combines TRBV28 with TRBJ1-4; tentatively, D is TRBD1 (5 bases). Germline CDR1 reads MDHEN; CDR2 reads SYDVKM. The CDR3 runs 14 residues. The germline V and J ends were trimmed by 2 bases and 8 bases, with 12 bases remaining between them. CDR3 coding DNA: TGTGCCAGCAGTTTACAACCAAGGGGCGAAAAACTGTTTTTT. This codes for CASSLQPRGEKLFF.

The chain couples TRBV28 to TRBJ2-7; 14 bases are a match to TRBD2. V gave up 8 bases and J gave up 3 bases; unmatched junction bases: 9. Germline assignment: CDR1 MDHEN and CDR2 SYDVKM. This CDR3 comprises 16 residues. The CDR3 DNA sequence: TGTGCCAGCGGATCCCCGGGACTAGCGGGAGTCTACGAGCAGTACTTC. Translation gives CASGSPGLAGVYEQYF.

By frequency in the sample, this clone is large. The chain has TRBV6-7 and TRBJ2-7, with TRBD2 identical over 9 bases. TRBV6-7 is identified as an open reading frame with a role that is uncertain. V shed 8 bases, J shed 6 bases, and the junction held 2 bases outside the gene matches. CDR3 length equals 11 residues. CDR3 region: CASGLAIEQYF. DNA of the CDR3: TGTGCCAGCGGACTAGCGATCGAGCAGTACTTC.

The V and J genes are TRBV5-1 and TRBJ2-7, with TRBD1 matching over 7 bases. The V and J ends lost 0 bases and 6 bases, in that order; junction bases with no gene match: 6. The CDR3 extends over 14 amino acids. From germline, CDR1 is SGHRS and CDR2 YFSETQ. CDR3 sequence (DNA): TGCGCCAGCAGCTTGGTTACAGGGGTGGTCGAGCAGTACTTC. Amino acids: CASSLVTGVVEQYF.

This clone came up a few times. The CDR3 spells CASSYSDGSYEQYF. CDR3 nucleotides: TGTGCCAGCAGTTACTCGGACGGTTCCTACGAGCAGTACTTC. This sequence joins TRBV6-8 and TRBJ2-7; D is uncertain. Germline CDR1 MNHGY, CDR2 SAAAGT. V dropped 0 bases and J dropped 1 base, with 7 bases sitting between them. The CDR3 length is 14 residues.

The V and J genes are TRBV11-3 and TRBJ2-2; 9 bases map to TRBD1. There are 15 residues in the CDR3. The germline V gene encodes CDR1 SGHNT and CDR2 YENEEA. V was clipped by 5 bases and J by 6 bases; unmatched bases: 7. The CDR3 DNA sequence: TGTGCCAGCAGCGCCTCCGGGACAGGGCCCGGGGAGCTGTTTTTT. Amino acid sequence: CASSASGTGPGELFF.